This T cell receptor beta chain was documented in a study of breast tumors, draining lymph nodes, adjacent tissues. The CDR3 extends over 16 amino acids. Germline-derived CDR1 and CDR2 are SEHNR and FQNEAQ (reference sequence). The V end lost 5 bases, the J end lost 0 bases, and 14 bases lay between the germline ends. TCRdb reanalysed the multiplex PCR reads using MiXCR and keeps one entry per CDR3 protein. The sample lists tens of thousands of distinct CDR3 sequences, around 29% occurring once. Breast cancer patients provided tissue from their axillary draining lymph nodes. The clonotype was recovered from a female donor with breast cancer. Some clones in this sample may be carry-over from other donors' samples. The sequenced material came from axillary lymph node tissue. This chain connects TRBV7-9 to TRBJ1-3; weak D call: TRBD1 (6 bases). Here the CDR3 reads CASSLQGGSSGNTIYF. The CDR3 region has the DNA TGTGCCAGCAGCCTACAGGGCGGGAGCTCTGGAAACACCATATATTTT. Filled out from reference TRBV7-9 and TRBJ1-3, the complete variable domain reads DTGVSQNPRHKITKRGQNVTFRCDPISEHNRLYWYRQTLGQGPEFLTYFQNEAQLEKSRLLSDRFSAERPKGSFSTLEIQRTEQGDSAMYLCASSLQGGSSGNTIYFGEGSWLTVV.